What follows are 12 T cell receptor beta chains derived from one specimen sequenced in a study of T-cell memory formation after mild COVID-19. TCRdb processed the 5' RACE reads anew with MiXCR; each CDR3 protein has one entry. This table has about 350,000 distinct CDR3 sequences, roughly 13% appearing once. Sequencing was done on a sample of PBMCs or a T cell subset sorted from them (not recorded which). Receptor source: a man younger than 35 who had mild COVID-19 (a few samples of this study predate the infection). Cell type and time point are not known.

The sample holds a few counts of this clonotype. The rearrangement joins TRBV7-2 to TRBJ2-1; D is ambiguous. Germline V gene lookup returns CDR1 SGHTA and CDR2 FQGNSA. The ends were cut back, 4 bases at V and 4 bases at J, with 14 bases in the middle. The CDR3 sequence is 15 residues long. The CDR3: CASSSGWKGYNEQFF. CDR3 DNA sequence: TGTGCCAGCAGCTCCGGTTGGAAGGGTTACAATGAGCAGTTCTTC.

There are many counts of this clonotype. The genes are TRBV7-9 and TRBJ1-1, with unresolved D. The CDR3 has 13 amino acids. Trimming removed 6 bases at V and 5 bases at J, with 13 bases between. The germline CDR1 and CDR2 sequences are SEHNR and FQNEAQ (reference sequence). In DNA form, the CDR3 reads TGTGCCAGCAGTCGGACCCCGCGGACTGAAGCTTTCTTT. Protein sequence: CASSRTPRTEAFF.

This clonotype was counted ten times or more. This chain uses TRBV5-1 with TRBJ2-2; possible D gene TRBD2, 5 bases. Germline CDR1 reads SGHRS; CDR2 reads YFSETQ. The CDR3 length is 15 residues. The germline V and J ends were trimmed by 4 bases and 2 bases, with 12 bases remaining between them. The CDR3 coding sequence is TGCGCCAGCAGCCCATCGACGGGAAACACCGGGGAGCTGTTTTTT. Its translation is CASSPSTGNTGELFF.

V gene TRBV5-1 combines with J gene TRBJ2-2; 9 positions match TRBD1. Germline CDR1 is SGHRS and CDR2 is YFSETQ. With V trimmed by 0 bases and J by 4 bases, 4 bases remained unmatched. This CDR3 is built from 16 residues. The CDR3 region is CASSLADRGSTGELFF. CDR3 coding DNA: TGCGCCAGCAGCTTGGCCGACAGGGGGAGCACCGGGGAGCTGTTTTTT.

V gene TRBV4-2 combines with J gene TRBJ1-2; 7 nucleotides line up with TRBD1. With V trimmed by 3 bases and J by 8 bases, 18 bases remained unmatched. Germline V gene data show CDR1 as LGHNA and CDR2 as YNFKEQ. The CDR3 length is 17 residues. The CDR3 bases are TGTGCCAGCAGCCATACCAGGGGGGGCTCCCTAAAAGCCGGCTACACCTTC. Translation gives CASSHTRGGSLKAGYTF.

The V call is TRBV13, the J call TRBJ2-7; D is possibly TRBD2 (6 bases). The CDR3 sequence is 16 residues long. Deletions cut 4 bases from V and 3 bases from J, with 19 bases between. From germline, CDR1 is PRHDT and CDR2 FYEKMQ (reference sequence). CDR3 in DNA: TGTGCCAGCAGCTCCTCCTCGGGGGAACCACACTACGAGCAGTACTTC. Translating gives CASSSSSGEPHYEQYF.

This clonotype was recorded a few times. The chain combines TRBV4-2 with TRBJ2-7; tentatively, D is TRBD2 (7 bases). The ends were cut back, 0 bases at V and 4 bases at J, with 19 bases in the middle. This CDR3 comprises 17 residues. Germline V gene lookup returns CDR1 LGHNA and CDR2 YNFKEQ. CDR3 in DNA: TGTGCCAGCAGCCAAGATCCGTTTGGGGGGGGCCGGTACGAGCAGTACTTC. Encoded protein: CASSQDPFGGGRYEQYF.

The V gene is TRBV11-3, the J gene TRBJ2-2, with 8 bases fitting TRBD1. There are 16 residues in the CDR3. CDR1 and CDR2 from the germline V gene are SGHNT and YENEEA. Trimming removed 5 bases from V and 6 bases from J; junction bases left unmatched: 11. CDR3 sequence (DNA): TGTGCCAGCAGCACCAGACAGGGGAATAGTGCCGGGGAGCTGTTTTTT. Translating gives CASSTRQGNSAGELFF.

This clonotype has only a few counts. The chain is built from TRBV25-1 and TRBJ2-3, with a weak D call TRBD1 (5 bases). Trimming removed 1 base from V and 5 bases from J, with 16 bases in between. This CDR3 has 16 residues. Germline CDR1 reads MGHDK; CDR2 reads SYGVNS. This chain's CDR3 is CASSEFGARRKDTQYF. Here the CDR3 DNA reads TGTGCCAGCAGTGAATTTGGGGCCCGAAGGAAAGATACGCAGTATTTT.

V and J are TRBV30 and TRBJ2-5; D uncertain. The CDR3 has 11 residues. The germline V gene encodes CDR1 GTSNPN and CDR2 SVGIG (reference sequence). Trimming took off 0 bases at V and 3 bases at J, with 2 bases between the two ends. This CDR3 is CAWSVEETQYF. The CDR3 DNA reads as TGTGCCTGGAGTGTTGAAGAGACCCAGTACTTC.

This clonotype was seen a few times. The V call is TRBV4-2, the J call TRBJ2-1; 8 bases are a match to TRBD2. The CDR3 contains 17 residues. V shed 0 bases, J shed 8 bases, and the junction held 12 bases outside the gene matches. Germline values: CDR1 LGHNA, CDR2 YNFKEQ. CDR3 sequence reads: CASSQDWSGGPGYEQFF. The DNA of the CDR3 is TGTGCCAGCAGCCAAGATTGGTCGGGGGGGCCGGGTTATGAGCAGTTCTTC.

This clonotype was seen at least ten times. CDR3 coding DNA: TGCGCCAGCAGCTCTAGCGGGGGGCCAGGAGGTGAGCAGTTCTTC. It encodes CASSSSGGPGGEQFF. The V call is TRBV5-1, the J call TRBJ2-1; 11 bases align to TRBD2. The CDR3 totals 15 residues. The V segment lost 3 bases and the J segment 9 bases; nucleotides outside the gene matches: 8. Germline CDR1 reads SGHRS; CDR2 reads YFSETQ.